Each of the 5 T cell receptor beta chains below was sequenced from the same sample in a study of blood T cell repertoires in COVID-19. The repertoire was sequenced with immunoSEQ multiplex PCR; TCRdb's copy has only in-frame clones and lacks some. The sample has some 150,000 clones; approximately 91% are singletons. Sequenced: PBMCs or T cells enriched from blood (not recorded which). The receptor set was obtained from a woman under 30 who had recovered from COVID-19.

The chain has TRBV28 and TRBJ1-5, with D perhaps TRBD1 (6 bases). CDR1 is MDHEN and CDR2 is SYDVKM in the germline V gene. CDR3 size: 14 residues. Trimming left V 3 bases short and J 3 bases short, with 9 bases between. For the CDR3, the DNA is TGTGCCAGCAGTTTCAGGGGATTCAATCAGCCCCAGCATTTT. Encoded protein: CASSFRGFNQPQHF.

V is TRBV19 and J is TRBJ1-2; TRBD1 might be the D (5 bases). V lost 7 bases, J lost 4 bases, and 16 bases lay in between. Germline V lookup: CDR1 LNHDA, CDR2 SQIVND (reference sequence). The CDR3 has 14 amino acids. As DNA, the CDR3 is TGTGCCAGTACCCTGCCGGGACTTGGCTATGGCTACACCTTC. Protein sequence: CASTLPGLGYGYTF.

The chain has TRBV12-5 and TRBJ2-1; TRBD2 might be the D (5 bases). CDR3 length: 15 residues. Germline CDR1 and CDR2: LGHNT and FRNRAP. Trimming removed 8 bases from V and 0 bases from J, with 14 bases in between. The CDR3 loop is CASSIAQSSYNEQFF. Written as DNA, the CDR3 is TGTGCTAGTTCTATAGCGCAGAGCTCCTACAATGAGCAGTTCTTC.

This chain connects TRBV2 to TRBJ1-2, with TRBD1 matching over 9 bases. Trimming at V came to 4 bases and at J to 2 bases, leaving 5 bases not matched to a gene. The CDR3 is 15 residues long. Germline CDR1 is SNHLY and CDR2 is FYNNEI. The CDR3 region is CASSAPGQGNYGYTF. CDR3 DNA sequence: TGTGCCAGCAGTGCCCCAGGACAGGGGAACTATGGCTACACCTTC.

This clone was observed a handful of times. The CDR3 loop is CASSVDRGFSSGNTIYF. CDR3 DNA sequence: TGTGCCAGCAGCGTCGACAGGGGGTTCTCATCTGGAAACACCATATATTTT. The V gene is TRBV7-9, the J gene TRBJ1-3, with 9 positions matching TRBD1. The V gene's germline CDR1 is SEHNR and CDR2 FQNEAQ (reference sequence). The junction had 9 bases not matched to a gene; V was cut back by 5 bases and J by 1 base. This CDR3 has 17 residues.